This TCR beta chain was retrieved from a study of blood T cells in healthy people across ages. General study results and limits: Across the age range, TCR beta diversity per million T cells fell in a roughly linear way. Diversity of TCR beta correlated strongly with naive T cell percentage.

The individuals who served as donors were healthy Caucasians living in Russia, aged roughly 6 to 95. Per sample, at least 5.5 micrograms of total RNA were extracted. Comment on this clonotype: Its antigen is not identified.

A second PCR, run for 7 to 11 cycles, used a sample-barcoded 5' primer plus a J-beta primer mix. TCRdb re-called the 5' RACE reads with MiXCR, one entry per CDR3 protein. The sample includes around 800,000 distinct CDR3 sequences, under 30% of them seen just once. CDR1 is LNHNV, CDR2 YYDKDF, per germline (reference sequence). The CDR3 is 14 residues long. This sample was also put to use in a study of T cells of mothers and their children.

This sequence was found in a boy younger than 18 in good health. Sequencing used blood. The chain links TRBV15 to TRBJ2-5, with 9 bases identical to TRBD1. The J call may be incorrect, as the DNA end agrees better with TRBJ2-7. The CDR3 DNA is TGTGCCACCAGCAGCCGGGACAGGGTTTACGAGCAGTACTTC. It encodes CATSSRDRVYEQYF.